This T cell receptor beta chain was found in a study of cytomegalovirus exposure and HLA in healthy donors. About this clone: The target antigen is unknown.

CDR1 is SGHTA and CDR2 is FQGNSA in the germline V gene. V shed 1 base and J 12 bases; nucleotides not matched to a gene: 15. This CDR3 contains 17 residues. The study's findings and limits: Exclusion applied to some V segments, including TRBV6-2 and TRBV6-3, as they were indistinguishable. In a later analysis, common viral pathogens appeared linked to several of the most significant clusters. Later analysis associated a missense DCLRE1C variant with TCR beta V- and J-gene trimming. Evidence from a later analysis indicated that most CMV-associated TCR beta chains looked HLA-restricted.

It was with 60 Vbeta and 13 Jbeta primers that the PCR ran. Here immunoSEQ multiplex PCR was the method, and the copy in TCRdb shows in-frame clones only, minus some. The sample carries roughly 190,000 clones, about 90% recorded once. The chain carries TRBV7-2 and TRBJ2-1, with TRBD2 matching 10 bases. The sample consisted of PBMCs. This TCR derives from a young man in good health and CMV-seronegative. CDR3 nucleotides: TGTGCCAGCAGCTTAGACGAATTGGCTAGCGGGAGTCAAGGGCAGTTCTTC. It codes for CASSLDELASGSQGQFF.